Presented here are 12 T cell receptor beta chains from one specimen sequenced in a study of blood T cell repertoires in COVID-19. Sequencing used immunoSEQ multiplex PCR; TCRdb keeps in-frame clones, though not all of them. The data hold about 91,000 clones, with about 75% observed a single time. The sample was peripheral blood. All receptors derive from a woman aged 80 or over with acute or convalescent COVID-19.

The chain employs TRBV6-1 and TRBJ2-6; 9 bases align to TRBD1. From germline, CDR1 is MNHNS and CDR2 SASEGT. V lost 3 bases and J lost 3; bases outside the gene matches: 6. The CDR3 is 17 residues long. The CDR3 loop reads CASSETGGTYGANVLTF. CDR3 nucleotide sequence: TGTGCCAGCAGTGAGACAGGGGGGACCTATGGGGCCAACGTCCTGACTTTC.

This chain links TRBV11-2 with TRBJ1-3; D gene uncertain. This CDR3 comprises 16 residues. V was shortened by 0 bases and J by 0 bases, with 9 bases between the two germline ends. Germline lookup yields CDR1 SGHAT and CDR2 FQNNGV. CDR3 in amino acids: CASSLDHEDSGNTIYF. CDR3 in DNA: TGTGCCAGCAGCTTAGATCACGAGGACTCTGGAAACACCATATATTTT.

The chain links TRBV5-5 to TRBJ1-4; the D gene is possibly TRBD1 (6 bases). V shed 1 base and J shed 8 bases, with 12 bases lying between them. The CDR3 is made up of 14 amino acids. Germline V gives CDR1 SGHKS, CDR2 YYEKEE (reference sequence). CDR3 coding DNA: TGTGCCAGCAGCTTGAAGCAGGGGAGCGAAAAACTGTTTTTT. Protein product: CASSLKQGSEKLFF.

This sequence joins TRBV7-2 and TRBJ1-2, with 8 bases matching TRBD1. Germline CDR1 reads SGHTA; CDR2 reads FQGNSA. The trim removed 2 bases at V and 7 bases at J, leaving 6 bases unmatched. CDR3 length: 14 residues. The CDR3 nucleotides are TGTGCCAGCAGCTTATCTTCACAGGGGGGTGGCTACACCTTC. This gives the protein CASSLSSQGGGYTF.

This chain uses TRBV4-2 with TRBJ1-1, with a possible D match to TRBD1 (6 bases). The CDR3 is made up of 18 amino acids. Germline loops: CDR1 LGHNA, CDR2 YNFKEQ. V was pared by 0 bases and J by 1 base, with 18 bases between. CDR3 sequence: CASSQDSGRGAGNTEAFF. In DNA form, the CDR3 reads TGTGCCAGCAGCCAAGACTCCGGTCGGGGGGCGGGGAACACTGAAGCTTTCTTT.

The gene calls are TRBV19 and TRBJ2-7; 7 positions agree with TRBD1. The CDR3 is 14 amino acids. Germline V gene sequence: CDR1 LNHDA, CDR2 SQIVND (reference sequence). V dropped 6 bases and J dropped 0; count of bases not matched to a gene: 5. The CDR3 loop is CASSMTGSSYEQYF. CDR3 nucleotide sequence: TGTGCCAGTAGCATGACAGGGAGCTCCTACGAGCAGTACTTC.

This chain uses TRBV4-2 with TRBJ1-6, with D perhaps matching TRBD1 (5 bases). The CDR3 has 15 residues. In germline, CDR1 is LGHNA, CDR2 YNFKEQ. V was trimmed by 0 bases and J by 5 bases, leaving 8 bases between them. CDR3 in amino acids: CASSQEAGHNSPLHF. DNA for the CDR3: TGTGCCAGCAGCCAAGAGGCAGGGCATAATTCACCCCTCCACTTT.

This clone turned up a few times. The chain links TRBV6-2 or TRBV6-3 to TRBJ2-5; 8 bases agree with TRBD1. This CDR3 has 15 residues. V lost 5 bases to trimming and J lost 5 bases; unmatched junction nucleotides: 10. Germline V gene lookup returns CDR1 MNHEY and CDR2 SVGEGT. The CDR3 is CASSDLRGRGETQYF. For the CDR3, the DNA is TGTGCCAGCAGTGACCTCAGGGGGCGCGGGGAGACCCAGTACTTC.

The chain joins TRBV5-1 to TRBJ2-5, with D maybe TRBD1 (5 bases). V gave up 1 base and J gave up 0 bases, with 13 bases separating them. CDR3 length: 16 amino acids. Germline assignment: CDR1 SGHRS and CDR2 YFSETQ. The CDR3 reads CASSLSRTLYQETQYF. CDR3 nucleotide sequence: TGCGCCAGCAGCTTGTCACGGACATTGTACCAAGAGACCCAGTACTTC.

The sample holds a few counts of this clone. This chain links TRBV11-2 with TRBJ1-6; 9 bases agree with TRBD1. Germline V lookup: CDR1 SGHAT, CDR2 FQNNGV. J gave up 5 bases and V 1 base, and 12 bases lay outside the gene matches. CDR3 length equals 19 residues. The CDR3 DNA is TGTGCCAGCAGCTTAGTTCCGGGACAGGGAAGGGTGAATAATTCACCCCTCCACTTT. Translated: CASSLVPGQGRVNNSPLHF.

The V call is TRBV30, the J call TRBJ1-3, with TRBD1 as a possible D gene (5 bases). This CDR3 is 14 amino acids long. V lost 4 bases, J lost 4 bases, and 14 bases lay in between. Germline V gives CDR1 GTSNPN, CDR2 SVGIG (reference sequence). CDR3 in DNA: TGTGCCTGGACCCGGGGGAGGGGAGGAAACACCATATATTTT. The encoded protein is CAWTRGRGGNTIYF.

V gene TRBV4-1 combines with J gene TRBJ2-7; 12 nucleotides agree with TRBD1. The CDR3 is 19 residues long. V lost 1 base and J lost 7; bases outside the gene matches: 17. CDR1 MGHRA and CDR2 YSYEKL come from the germline V gene. CDR3 in DNA: TGCGCCAGCAGCCAAGTGCTCCAGGGACAGGGGGCGCCCTGGGATGAGCAGTACTTC. This translates into CASSQVLQGQGAPWDEQYF.